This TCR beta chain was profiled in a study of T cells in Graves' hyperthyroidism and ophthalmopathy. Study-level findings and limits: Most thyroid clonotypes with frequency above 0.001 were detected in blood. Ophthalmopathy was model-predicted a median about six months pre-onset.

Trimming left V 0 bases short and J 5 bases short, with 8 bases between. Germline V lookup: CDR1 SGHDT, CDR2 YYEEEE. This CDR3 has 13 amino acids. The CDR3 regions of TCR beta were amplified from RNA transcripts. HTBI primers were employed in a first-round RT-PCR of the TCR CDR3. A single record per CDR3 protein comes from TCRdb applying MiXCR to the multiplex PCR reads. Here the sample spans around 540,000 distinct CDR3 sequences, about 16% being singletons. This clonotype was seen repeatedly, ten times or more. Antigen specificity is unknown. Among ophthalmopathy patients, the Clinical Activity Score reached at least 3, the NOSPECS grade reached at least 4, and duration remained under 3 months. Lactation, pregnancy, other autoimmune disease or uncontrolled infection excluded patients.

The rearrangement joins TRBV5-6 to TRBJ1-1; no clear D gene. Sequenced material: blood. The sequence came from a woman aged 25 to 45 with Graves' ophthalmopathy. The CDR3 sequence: CASSLGEETEAFF. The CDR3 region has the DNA TGTGCCAGCAGCTTGGGGGAAGAGACTGAAGCTTTCTTT.